Described below is a single T cell receptor (beta chain) sequence and its context. These data belong to a study of blood T cell repertoires in COVID-19. Study information: The United States, Italy and Spain provided the acute and convalescent COVID-19 samples. T cells, B-cell-depleted T cells, or PBMCs provided the cDNA or gDNA that served as material.

V was clipped by 8 bases and J by 2 bases; unmatched bases: 5. This CDR3 is 14 amino acids long. CDR1 and CDR2 from the germline V gene are MRHNA and SNTAGT. Per the original data handling: Estimation of nucleated cell counts was performed using reference gene primer amplification. Sequencing was performed with immunoSEQ multiplex PCR; in TCRdb, only in-frame clones are kept and a portion is missing. The V and J calls and clone size were taken over from that table, and D and trimming were inferred from the DNA. The repertoire holds 200,000 or so clones, with around 80% as singletons. V usage is TRBV6-4 and J usage is TRBJ2-3; 9 bases fit TRBD2. The receptor comes from a human donor in a cohort sampled during active COVID-19. Sequenced: peripheral blood. This CDR3 is CASALAGITDTQYF. As DNA, the CDR3 is TGTGCCAGCGCCCTAGCGGGGATCACAGATACGCAGTATTTT.